At least ten counts were recorded for the clone carrying this TCR beta chain. What it binds is unknown. The time point is: persistent/refractory GD, antithyroid drugs over 5 years with positive TRAb. Following extraction of RNA from PBMCs, that RNA was used to make the TCR library. These data come from a study of regulatory T cells in long-lasting Graves disease. Overall study findings and caveats: Patients whose Graves' disease persisted exhibited lower TCR diversity than those newly diagnosed. Sample size was small, which may have lowered accuracy. Comparison showed that persistent patients shared more public clonotypes (2,741) than new patients (nearly 1,000). No thyroid tissue was studied; the work used peripheral blood only.

The TCR beta library used iRepertoire HTBI primers with Arm-PCR amplification of CDR3. TCRdb processed the multiplex PCR reads anew with MiXCR; each CDR3 protein has one entry. The sample shows roughly 700,000 distinct CDR3 sequences, around 32% of them seen only once. The receptor was isolated from a female donor with Graves disease. Sequencing was performed on peripheral blood mononuclear cells (PBMCs), taken when the disease was refractory, from a patient treated with antithyroid drugs.

The CDR3 loop is CASSYSGSNQPQHF. The CDR3 region has the DNA TGTGCCAGCAGTTACAGTGGGAGCAATCAGCCCCAGCATTTT. This chain connects TRBV6-5 to TRBJ1-5; D remains ambiguous. Germline assignment: CDR1 MNHEY and CDR2 SVGAGI. The CDR3 totals 14 residues. Trimming stripped 2 bases from V and 1 base from J, with 6 bases between.